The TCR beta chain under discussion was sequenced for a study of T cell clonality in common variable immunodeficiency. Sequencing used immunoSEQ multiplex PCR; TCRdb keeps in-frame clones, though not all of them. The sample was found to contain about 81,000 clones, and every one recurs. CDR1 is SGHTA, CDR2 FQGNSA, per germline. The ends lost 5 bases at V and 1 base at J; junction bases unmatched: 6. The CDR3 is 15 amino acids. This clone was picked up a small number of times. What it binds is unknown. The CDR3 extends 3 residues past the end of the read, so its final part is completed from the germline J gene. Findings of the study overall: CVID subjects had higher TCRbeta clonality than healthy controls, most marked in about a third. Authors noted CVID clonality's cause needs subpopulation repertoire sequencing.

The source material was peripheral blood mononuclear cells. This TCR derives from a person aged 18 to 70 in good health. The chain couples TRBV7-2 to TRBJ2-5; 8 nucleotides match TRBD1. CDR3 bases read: TGTGCCAGCAGCCCGATGGGACAGGCCCAAGAGACC. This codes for CASSPMGQAQET. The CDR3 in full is CASSPMGQAQETQYF.